Shown below are 5 T cell receptor beta chains from a single sample sequenced in a study of T cell responses to AZD1222 COVID-19 vaccine. TCRdb's copy holds only in-frame clones and misses some; the assay was immunoSEQ multiplex PCR. The sample yields about 130,000 clones, 91% seen once. Source: peripheral blood, taken 28 days after the second AZD1222 dose. The receptors originated from an adult who received the AZD1222 COVID-19 vaccine.

The chain carries TRBV12-3 or TRBV12-4 and TRBJ2-5; no clear D. This CDR3 is built from 11 residues. Trimming pared 6 bases from V and 1 base from J, leaving 3 bases between. The CDR3 nucleotides are TGTGCCAGCAGGGGCCAAGAGACCCAGTACTTC. Translating gives CASRGQETQYF.

The V call is TRBV3-1 (or the pseudogene TRBV3-2), the J call TRBJ2-2, with 9 bases matching TRBD2. The CDR3 consists of 15 residues. The V and J ends lost 7 bases and 3 bases, in that order; junction bases with no gene match: 6. Germline CDR1 reads LGHDT; CDR2 reads YNNKEL (reference sequence). The DNA of the CDR3 is TGTGCCAGCATGGCGCTAGCGGGGCACACCGGGGAGCTGTTTTTT. Protein: CASMALAGHTGELFF.

The rearrangement uses TRBV6-4 and TRBJ2-1; 10 bases are a match to TRBD2. V trimming: 3 bases; J trimming: 7 bases; junction bases outside the gene matches: 6. The germline V gene encodes CDR1 MRHNA and CDR2 SNTAGT. CDR3 size: 15 residues. The CDR3 spells CASSEASGGGNEQFF. CDR3 coding DNA: TGTGCCAGCAGTGAGGCTAGCGGGGGCGGAAATGAGCAGTTCTTC.

The rearrangement joins TRBV7-3 to TRBJ2-1; TRBD2 aligns across 9 bases. Germline CDR1 SGHTA, CDR2 FQGTGA. With V trimmed by 2 bases and J by 6 bases, 8 bases remained unmatched. The CDR3 runs 16 residues. The CDR3 bases are TGTGCCAGCAGCTTATTAGCGGGAGTCCTCTCCAATGAGCAGTTCTTC. This sequence encodes CASSLLAGVLSNEQFF.

This chain links TRBV6-5 with TRBJ2-1; D uncertain. The CDR3 is made up of 14 amino acids. Deletions cut 0 bases from V and 6 bases from J, with 9 bases between. The germline gives CDR1 MNHEY, CDR2 SVGAGI. This CDR3 is CASSYSPSPNEQFF. The CDR3 region has the DNA TGTGCCAGCAGTTACTCTCCGAGTCCCAATGAGCAGTTCTTC.